The 3 T cell receptor beta chains listed next were all sequenced from one sample in a study of blood T cell repertoires in COVID-19 (dated by TCRdb to the early 2020s). The library relied on the immunoSEQ multiplex PCR assay. What TCRdb holds here is the immuneACCESS table cut down to in-frame rearrangements. Part of the clones is not present; checked against another copy, under half of the missing clones reflect an unresolved V gene, and the others are unexplained. The sample records fewer than 250,000 clones, 70% to 90% of which are singletons. The top ten clonotypes cover about 4% of the sample. The specimen was peripheral blood. Every receptor here comes from a man aged 50 to 60 with acute or convalescent COVID-19.

The rearrangement links TRBV18 to TRBJ2-3; 13 bases are shared with TRBD2. This CDR3 spans 17 amino acids. After removal of 6 bases from V and 1 base from J, the junction contained 7 bases not matched to a gene. CDR1 and CDR2 from the germline V gene are KGHSH and LQKENI. The CDR3 sequence: CASSTSGGATGTDTQYF. Here the CDR3 DNA reads TGTGCCAGCTCCACTAGCGGGGGGGCTACTGGCACAGATACGCAGTATTTT.

This rearrangement joins TRBV5-8 to TRBJ1-3, with 7 bases fitting TRBD1. J gave up 1 base and V 5 bases, and 9 bases lay outside the gene matches. CDR1 and CDR2 from the germline V gene are SGHTS and YDEGEE. This CDR3 is built from 16 residues. CDR3 protein: CASSFSKTGSGNTIYF. CDR3 bases: TGTGCCAGCAGTTTTTCCAAGACAGGGTCTGGAAACACCATATATTTT.

This clone was observed a single time. The J gene is TRBJ2-2, the V gene TRBV5-6; unclear D gene. The CDR3 is made up of 14 amino acids. Looked up from germline, CDR1 is SGHDT and CDR2 is YYEEEE. V was trimmed by 0 bases and J by 1 base, leaving 4 bases between them. The CDR3 sequence is CASSLGLNTGELFF. CDR3 in DNA: TGTGCCAGCAGCTTGGGACTGAACACCGGGGAGCTGTTTTTT.